The 4 T cell receptor beta chains below all came from one sample that was sequenced in a study of T cell responses to AZD1222 COVID-19 vaccine. The data were produced by immunoSEQ multiplex PCR, yet TCRdb's version contains in-frame clones alone and is incomplete. The table has 95,000 to 100,000 clones, about 90% seen once; the top ten hold more than 8.5%. This sample comprised peripheral blood, obtained 28 days after the second AZD1222 dose. Receptor source: an adult who received the AZD1222 COVID-19 vaccine.

The V gene is TRBV7-2, the J gene TRBJ2-3; the match to TRBD2 covers 7 bases. V shed 0 bases and J 1 base; nucleotides not matched to a gene: 4. The length of the CDR3 is 16 residues. CDR1 is SGHTA and CDR2 is FQGNSA in the germline V gene. The CDR3 coding sequence is TGTGCCAGCAGCTTAGCGCTAACTAGCGGCACAGATACGCAGTATTTT. Its protein product is CASSLALTSGTDTQYF.

The chain uses TRBV14 and TRBJ2-7; D gene uncertain. V lost 2 bases and J lost 2, with 10 bases in between. CDR1 and CDR2 (germline): SGHDN, FVKESK. The CDR3 length is 14 residues. The CDR3 nucleotides read TGTGCCAGCAGCCAATTAGTGGCCCCCTACGAGCAGTACTTC. This translates into CASSQLVAPYEQYF.

The rearrangement links TRBV28 to TRBJ1-3, with a possible D match to TRBD1 (6 bases). The CDR3 is 16 amino acids. The germline CDR1 and CDR2 sequences are MDHEN and SYDVKM. Trimming pared 2 bases from V and 0 bases from J, leaving 11 bases between. This CDR3 is CASSLIQGFSGNTIYF. In nucleotides, the CDR3 is TGTGCCAGCAGTTTAATACAGGGTTTCTCTGGAAACACCATATATTTT.

The CDR3: CATPELQGIYGYTF. Here the CDR3 DNA reads TGTGCCACCCCAGAGCTACAGGGAATCTATGGCTACACCTTC. The chain couples TRBV24-1 to TRBJ1-2, with a tentative D call TRBD1 (6 bases). Trimming stripped 9 bases from V and 4 bases from J, with 17 bases between. The CDR3 length is 14 residues. CDR1 KGHDR and CDR2 SFDVKD come from the germline V gene.